This is a list of T cell receptor beta chains from one sample in a study of T cell changes during pregnancy in multiple sclerosis. The data were produced by immunoSEQ multiplex PCR, yet TCRdb's version contains in-frame clones alone and is incomplete. The sample lists 25,000 to 30,000 clones, around 85% occurring once. Here the sequenced sample was CD8+ T cells from peripheral blood mononuclear cells, taken after pregnancy. Receptors were obtained from a female donor with multiple sclerosis, enrolled in a pregnancy study. Each CDR3 is given with its conserved first and last residue. D genes are given only for firm matches. Expanded clones get a size class; other rows say once, few or many, or leave the size out.

V	J	D	size	DNA	CDR3
TRBV5-4	TRBJ1-2	TRBD1	-	TGTGCCAGCAGCCCATCGACAGGGCGACCTGGCTACACCTTC	CASSPSTGRPGYTF
TRBV4-3	TRBJ2-3	-	-	TGCGCCAGCAGCCAAGCGAGGTCGGGGGGCCCTAGCACAGATACGCAGTATTTT	CASSQARSGGPSTDTQYF
TRBV9	TRBJ1-1	-	-	TGTGCCAGCAGCGTAGAAGGGGTGAGCACTGAAGCTTTCTTT	CASSVEGVSTEAFF
TRBV4-1	TRBJ2-7	TRBD1	-	TGCGCCAGCAGCCAAGAAGAACAGGGGTACGAGCAGTACTTC	CASSQEEQGYEQYF
TRBV14	TRBJ1-5	-	few	TGTGCCAGCAGGGGGCGAATAGGACAGCCCCAGCATTTT	CASRGRIGQPQHF
TRBV7-9	TRBJ2-1	TRBD2	-	TGTGCCAACAGCCGTCTAGCGGGGGGCCCCAATGAGCAGTTCTTC	CANSRLAGGPNEQFF
TRBV6-1	TRBJ2-3	TRBD2	few	TGTGCCAGCAGTGAAATTGGGGGGAGGGCAGATACGCAGTATTTT	CASSEIGGRADTQYF
TRBV4-3	TRBJ2-3	TRBD1	-	TGCGCCAGCAGCCCGACAGTAGGGGGCTCAGATACGCAGTATTTT	CASSPTVGGSDTQYF
TRBV19	TRBJ1-5	-	-	TGTGCCAGTAGTATAGATGGGCCAGGGTCTGAGAGCAATCAGCCCCAGCATTTT	CASSIDGPGSESNQPQHF
TRBV7-9	TRBJ2-3	TRBD2	-	TGTGCCAGCAGCTTACCCATTAGCGGGGGGCCTAGCACAGATACGCAGTATTTT	CASSLPISGGPSTDTQYF
TRBV5-5	TRBJ2-7	TRBD1	-	TGTGCCAGCAGGGACAGGGGATCCTACGAGCAGTACTTC	CASRDRGSYEQYF
TRBV9	TRBJ1-1	TRBD1	few	TGTGCCAGCAGCGGAGGACAGGGGAGGGCTTTCTTT	CASSGGQGRAFF
TRBV28	TRBJ1-2	TRBD1	-	TGTGCCAGCACCCTTGACAGGGGAGGTGGCTACACCTTC	CASTLDRGGGYTF
TRBV5-5	TRBJ1-1	-	-	TGTGCCAGCAGCTTCTGGTCGGGGAGTGAAGCTTTCTTT	CASSFWSGSEAFF
TRBV27	TRBJ2-3	-	-	TGTGCCAGCAGTTTATCGAGAAAAGATACGCAGTATTTT	CASSLSRKDTQYF
TRBV13	TRBJ1-4	-	once	TGTGCCAGCAGCTTTTTTGGGGCAGCAAATGAAAAACTGTTTTTT	CASSFFGAANEKLFF
TRBV9	TRBJ2-3	-	-	TGTGCCAGCATCCCAGAGGCCCTCCTTCTTCAATTAGAGACCACAGATACGCAGTATTTT	CASIPEALLLQLETTDTQYF
TRBV30	TRBJ2-6	-	-	TGTGCCTGGACTCCTACTGAGCGCTCTGGGGCCAACGTCCTGACTTTC	CAWTPTERSGANVLTF
TRBV27	TRBJ1-2	TRBD1	-	TGTGCCAGCAGCGGGACAGGGGGATGGGGCTACACCTTC	CASSGTGGWGYTF
TRBV5-1	TRBJ2-1	-	-	TGCGCCAGCAGCTTGGGGGGGAGGACCTACAATGAGCAGTTCTTC	CASSLGGRTYNEQFF
TRBV6-5	TRBJ2-2	-	-	TGTGCCAGCAGCCCTACGCAGGCGGAGCTGTTTTTT	CASSPTQAELFF
TRBV19	TRBJ1-5	-	-	TGTGCCAGTAATGGAGGCCTTGGGCCCCAGCATTTT	CASNGGLGPQHF
TRBV2	TRBJ1-4	-	-	TGTGCCAGCCTGGACACCTATGAAAAACTGTTTTTT	CASLDTYEKLFF
TRBV2	TRBJ1-4	-	-	TGTGCCAGCACCCCCGGGACACCTGAAAAACTGTTTTTT	CASTPGTPEKLFF
TRBV10-2	TRBJ2-2	-	-	TGCGCCAGCAGTGAGTTGGCAACCCTCACCGGGGAGCTGTTTTTT	CASSELATLTGELFF
TRBV5-1	TRBJ1-1	TRBD1	once	TGCGCCAGCAGCTGGGACAGGGGGCAATTGAACACTGAAGCTTTCTTT	CASSWDRGQLNTEAFF
TRBV6-1	TRBJ2-3	-	-	TGTGCCGCCGGGGGGCATGGCACAGATACGCAGTATTTT	CAAGGHGTDTQYF
TRBV27	TRBJ1-2	-	-	TGTGCCAGCAGCCCTTCGGGGGGGCCACTGACTTATGGCTACACCTTC	CASSPSGGPLTYGYTF
TRBV30	TRBJ1-2	-	-	TGTGCCTGGAGATCCCCAACAGCTATGTATGGCTACACCTTC	CAWRSPTAMYGYTF
TRBV5-1	TRBJ2-7	-	once	TGCGCCAGCAGCTTGGTGGACACCTACGAGCAGTACTTC	CASSLVDTYEQYF
TRBV7-7	TRBJ1-1	-	-	TGTGCTAGCAGCTTAACAGAGAACACTGAAGCTTTCTTT	CASSLTENTEAFF
TRBV7-9	TRBJ2-3	-	-	TGTGCCAGCAGCTTAGTGAGGTGGAGGACGCAGTATTTT	CASSLVRWRTQYF
TRBV29-1	TRBJ1-6	TRBD1	-	TGCAGCGCTAACCCCGGGACAGGGGATTCACCCCTCCACTTT	CSANPGTGDSPLHF
TRBV5-5	TRBJ1-2	TRBD1	-	TGTGCCAGCAGCTTCCCGACAGGGGTAGTATATGGCTACACCTTC	CASSFPTGVVYGYTF
TRBV2	TRBJ1-4	-	-	TGTGCCAGTTCCACCGACCGACAGGCTACAACTAATGAAAAACTGTTTTTT	CASSTDRQATTNEKLFF
TRBV11-2	TRBJ1-1	TRBD1	-	TGTGCCAGCAGCTTAGAGGGACAGGGTGGAATGAACACTGAAGCTTTCTTT	CASSLEGQGGMNTEAFF
TRBV7-9	TRBJ2-7	-	-	TGTGCCAGCAGCTTAGAGCACCAGCGGAGAGCCTACGAGCAGTACTTC	CASSLEHQRRAYEQYF
TRBV5-6	TRBJ2-5	-	-	TGTGCCAGCAGCCCACCGGTGCGGAGGGGTGAGCAAGAGACCCAGTACTTC	CASSPPVRRGEQETQYF
TRBV6-4	TRBJ2-1	-	-	TGTGCCAGCAGTGAAGTATCAGGGGAGGGACACAATGAGCAGTTCTTC	CASSEVSGEGHNEQFF
TRBV28	TRBJ1-1	TRBD1	-	TGTGCCAGCAGCCCGGACAGGGGTAGGATTGAAGCTTTCTTT	CASSPDRGRIEAFF
TRBV30	TRBJ1-1	-	-	TGTGCCTGGAGTTCCCGGGGGATTCAAAACACTGAAGCTTTCTTT	CAWSSRGIQNTEAFF
TRBV14	TRBJ2-2	TRBD2	-	TGTGCCAGCAGCGGGGACGGACTAGCGGGGGGCCGAGACACCGGGGAGCTGTTTTTT	CASSGDGLAGGRDTGELFF
TRBV13	TRBJ1-4	-	-	TGTGCCAGCAGCTCGCAGGGGGAAAAACTGTTTTTT	CASSSQGEKLFF
TRBV28	TRBJ1-1	-	once	TGTGCCATAACAGGCACCCATGAAGCTTTCTTT	CAITGTHEAFF
TRBV10-3	TRBJ2-3	TRBD2	-	TGTGCCATCAGGGGACTAGCGGGGGGCACAGATACGCAGTATTTT	CAIRGLAGGTDTQYF
TRBV11-2	TRBJ1-2	-	once	TGTGCCAGCAGCCAGGGCTATGGCTACACCTTC	CASSQGYGYTF
TRBV2	TRBJ2-7	-	once	TGTGCCAGCAGTGAGGGGGCGGACAGCTCCTACGAGCAGTACTTC	CASSEGADSSYEQYF
TRBV5-8	TRBJ2-7	-	-	TGTGCCAGCAGCTTGGTGGGGACTTCCTACGAGCAGTACTTC	CASSLVGTSYEQYF
TRBV10-1	TRBJ2-7	-	-	TGCGCCAGCAGTGAGTCCGGGGGCTCCTACGAGCAGTACTTC	CASSESGGSYEQYF
TRBV7-9	TRBJ2-5	TRBD2	-	TGTGCCAGCAGCTTATGGGGTAGCGGGGGCCAAGAGACCCAGTACTTC	CASSLWGSGGQETQYF
TRBV2	TRBJ1-1	TRBD1	-	TGTGCCAGCAGCGCCGGATTCCACAGGGGCGCCCTGAACACTGAAGCTTTCTTT	CASSAGFHRGALNTEAFF
TRBV5-1	TRBJ2-7	-	-	TGCGCCAGCAGCTTGGGAGGTAGGTCTTCCTACGAGCAGTACTTC	CASSLGGRSSYEQYF
TRBV5-6	TRBJ1-2	-	-	TGTGCCAGCAGCTTGGTGGACACCAACTATGGCTACACCTTC	CASSLVDTNYGYTF
TRBV5-4	TRBJ2-7	TRBD1	-	TGTGCCAGCAGCTCCGGGACAGAGTTCTACGAGCAGTACTTC	CASSSGTEFYEQYF
TRBV5-4	TRBJ1-1	TRBD1	-	TGTGCCAGCAGCTTAGACAGGGGGTACATGAACACTGAAGCTTTCTTT	CASSLDRGYMNTEAFF
TRBV9	TRBJ1-1	-	-	TGTGCCAGCAGCGAGGAGGGCGGACACACGAACACTGAAGCTTTCTTT	CASSEEGGHTNTEAFF